This paragraph covers one T cell receptor (beta chain) sequence. This clonotype was counted between two and nine times. Its antigen is still unknown. The record has no base qualities; no much larger clone is one base away. This sample is part of a study of T-cell reconstitution after alpha-beta-depleted transplantation in children (dated by TCRdb to 2015 to 2016). The study in broad terms: Using TCR repertoire profiling, the study followed T-cell immune reconstitution in a quantitative way in children after TCRalphabeta/CD19-depleted allogeneic hematopoietic cell transplantation.

The library relied on PCR. The sample was run on an Illumina HiSeq 2500. Molecular barcoding was employed in the preparation of TCR libraries, with unique molecular identifiers being used to normalize TCRbeta repertoire quantification. TCRdb trimmed public reads at Q25 via fastp, called clones via MiXCR and kept in-frame beta chains. Every CDR3 protein is listed once, alongside the most common genes and DNA of its rows. The sample records about 340,000 distinct CDR3 sequences, less than 15% of which are singletons. Around 4.1% of the sample is held by the ten biggest clonotypes. The CDR3 covers 12 residues, taking in both the cysteine and the phenylalanine. Only the CDR3 DNA is retained, 36 bases long and in frame from the first base. Reading the germline V gene gives CDR1 MDHEN and CDR2 SYDVKM. Relative to germline, V is missing 7 bases and J is missing 4 bases, with 2 bases of the junction outside any gene match.

Sequenced material: PBMCs, taken from the stem cell graft. This receptor chain uses TRBV28 and TRBJ2-5; TRBD1 fits 8 bases in the junction. The receptor was isolated from a human donor who donated a stem cell graft to a child with Fanconi anemia. The CDR3 protein: CASKQGGETQYF. Read as DNA, the sequence is TGTGCCAGCAAACAGGGGGGAGAGACCCAGTACTTC.